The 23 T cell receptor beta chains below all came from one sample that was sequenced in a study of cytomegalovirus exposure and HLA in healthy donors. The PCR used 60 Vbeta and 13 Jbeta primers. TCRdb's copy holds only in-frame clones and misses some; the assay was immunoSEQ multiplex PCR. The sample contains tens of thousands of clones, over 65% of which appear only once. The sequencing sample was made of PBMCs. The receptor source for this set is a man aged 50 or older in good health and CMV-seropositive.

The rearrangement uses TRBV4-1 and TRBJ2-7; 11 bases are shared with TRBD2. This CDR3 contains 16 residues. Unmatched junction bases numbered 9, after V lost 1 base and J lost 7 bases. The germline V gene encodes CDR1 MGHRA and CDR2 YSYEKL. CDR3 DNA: TGCGCCAGCAGCCAAGCATCACTAGCGGGAGAGAATGAGCAGTACTTC. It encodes CASSQASLAGENEQYF.

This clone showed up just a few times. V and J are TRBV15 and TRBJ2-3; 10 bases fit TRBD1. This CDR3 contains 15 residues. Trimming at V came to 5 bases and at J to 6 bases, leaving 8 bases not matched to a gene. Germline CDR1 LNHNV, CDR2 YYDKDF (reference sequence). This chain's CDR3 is CATSGRDRGLDTQYF. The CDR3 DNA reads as TGTGCCACCAGCGGCCGGGACAGGGGCTTGGATACGCAGTATTTT.

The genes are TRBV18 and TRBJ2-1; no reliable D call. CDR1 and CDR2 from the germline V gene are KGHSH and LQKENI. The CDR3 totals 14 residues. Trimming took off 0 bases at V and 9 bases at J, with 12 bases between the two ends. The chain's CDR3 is CASSPPSVTVEQFF. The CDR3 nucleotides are TGTGCCAGCTCACCACCGTCCGTTACAGTTGAGCAGTTCTTC.

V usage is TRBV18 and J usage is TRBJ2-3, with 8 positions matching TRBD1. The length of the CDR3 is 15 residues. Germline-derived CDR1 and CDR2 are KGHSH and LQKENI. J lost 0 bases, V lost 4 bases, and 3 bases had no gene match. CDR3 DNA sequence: TGTGCCAGCTCACGCGGGACAGGAAGCACAGATACGCAGTATTTT. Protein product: CASSRGTGSTDTQYF.

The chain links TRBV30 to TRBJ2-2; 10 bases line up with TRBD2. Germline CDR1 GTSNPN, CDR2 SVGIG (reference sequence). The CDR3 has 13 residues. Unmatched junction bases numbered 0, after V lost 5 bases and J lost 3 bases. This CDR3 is CAWGLADTGELFF. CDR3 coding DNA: TGTGCCTGGGGACTAGCGGACACCGGGGAGCTGTTTTTT.

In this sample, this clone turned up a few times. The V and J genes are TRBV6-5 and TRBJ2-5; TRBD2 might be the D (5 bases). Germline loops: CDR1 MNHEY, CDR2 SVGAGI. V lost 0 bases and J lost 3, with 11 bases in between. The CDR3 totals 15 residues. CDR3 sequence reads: CASSYSWTGKETQYF. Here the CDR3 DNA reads TGTGCCAGCAGTTACTCGTGGACTGGAAAAGAGACCCAGTACTTC.

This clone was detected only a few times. The CDR3 region has the DNA TGTGCCAGCAGCTTAGAGGGAGGTCTACTCTCCTACGAGCAGTACTTC. This codes for CASSLEGGLLSYEQYF. The chain recombines TRBV11-2 with TRBJ2-7, with a tentative D call TRBD2 (6 bases). From germline, CDR1 is SGHAT and CDR2 FQNNGV. This CDR3 has 16 amino acids. Trimming took 0 bases from V and 0 from J, leaving 12 bases between them.

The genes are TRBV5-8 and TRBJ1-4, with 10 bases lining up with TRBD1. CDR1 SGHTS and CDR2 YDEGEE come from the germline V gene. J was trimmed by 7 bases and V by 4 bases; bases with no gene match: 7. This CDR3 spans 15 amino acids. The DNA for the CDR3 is TGTGCCAGCAGCCTGGGACAGGGGTACGTTGAAAAACTGTTTTTT. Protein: CASSLGQGYVEKLFF.

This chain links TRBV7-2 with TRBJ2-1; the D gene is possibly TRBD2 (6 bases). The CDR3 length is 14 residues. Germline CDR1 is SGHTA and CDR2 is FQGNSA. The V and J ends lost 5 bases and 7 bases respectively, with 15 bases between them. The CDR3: CASSLRLVSNEQFF. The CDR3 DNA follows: TGTGCCAGCAGCCTCAGACTAGTTTCGAATGAGCAGTTCTTC.

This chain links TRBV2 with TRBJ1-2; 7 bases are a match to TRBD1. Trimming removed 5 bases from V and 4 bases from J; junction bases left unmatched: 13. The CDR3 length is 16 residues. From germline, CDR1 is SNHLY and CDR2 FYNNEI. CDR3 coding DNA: TGTGCCAGCAGTTCCTTCGACAGGGTAGGAGTCTATGGCTACACCTTC. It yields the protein CASSSFDRVGVYGYTF.

DNA for the CDR3: TGTGCCAGCAGTCGGACTAGCGGGATTAGTGATGAGCAGTTCTTC. Encoded protein: CASSRTSGISDEQFF. V and J are TRBV27 and TRBJ2-1; 12 bases are a match to TRBD2. CDR3 size: 15 residues. Germline CDR1 MNHEY, CDR2 SMNVEV (reference sequence). Unmatched junction bases numbered 7, after V lost 5 bases and J lost 8 bases.

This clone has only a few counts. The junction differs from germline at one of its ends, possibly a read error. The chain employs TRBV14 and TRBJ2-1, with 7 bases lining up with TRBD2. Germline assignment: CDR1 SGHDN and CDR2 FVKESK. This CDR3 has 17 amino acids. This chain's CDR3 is CASSQDRGWEGTNEQFF. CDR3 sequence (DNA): TGTGCCAGCAGTCAAGATAGGGGCTGGGAGGGTACGAATGAGCAGTTCTTC.

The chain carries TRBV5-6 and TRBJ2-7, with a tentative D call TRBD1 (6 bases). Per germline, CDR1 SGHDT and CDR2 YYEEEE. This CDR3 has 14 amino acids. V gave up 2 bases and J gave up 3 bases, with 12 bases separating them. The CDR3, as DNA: TGTGCCAGCAGCTTCACGGACAGCGTCTACGAGCAGTACTTC. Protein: CASSFTDSVYEQYF.

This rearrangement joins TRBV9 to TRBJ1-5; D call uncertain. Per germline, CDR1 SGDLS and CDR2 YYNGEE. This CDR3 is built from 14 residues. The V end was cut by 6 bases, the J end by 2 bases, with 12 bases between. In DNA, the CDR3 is TGTGCCAGCACCCAGCGACGCTGCAATCAGCCCCAGCATTTT. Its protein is CASTQRRCNQPQHF. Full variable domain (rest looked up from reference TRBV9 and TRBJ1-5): DSGVTQTPKHLITATGQRVTLRCSPRSGDLSVYWYQQSLDQGLQFLIQYYNGEERAKGNILERFSAQQFPDLHSELNLSSLELGDSALYFCASTQRRCNQPQHFGDGTRLSIL.

The CDR3 DNA follows: TGTGCCAGCAGCTTCTCGGTGGGGACTACCCGTTATACGCAGTATTTT. Translating it yields CASSFSVGTTRYTQYF. The chain has TRBV7-2 and TRBJ2-3; TRBD2 agrees at 7 bases. Germline lookup yields CDR1 SGHTA and CDR2 FQGNSA. V lost 3 bases, J lost 7 bases, and 13 bases stayed unmatched. CDR3 length: 16 amino acids.

CDR3 residues: CASKSTGNQPQHF. CDR3 DNA: TGTGCCAGCAAGTCTACAGGGAATCAGCCCCAGCATTTT. V usage is TRBV6-5 and J usage is TRBJ1-5, with TRBD1 as a possible D gene (6 bases). CDR1 is MNHEY and CDR2 is SVGAGI in the germline V gene. Trimming pared 7 bases from V and 4 bases from J, leaving 11 bases between. The CDR3 covers 13 residues.

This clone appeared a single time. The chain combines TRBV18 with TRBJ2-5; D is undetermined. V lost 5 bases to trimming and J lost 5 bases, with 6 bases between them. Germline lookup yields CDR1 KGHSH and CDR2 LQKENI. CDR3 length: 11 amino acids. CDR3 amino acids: CASSSGETQYF. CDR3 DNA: TGTGCCAGCTCATCCGGGGAGACCCAGTACTTC.

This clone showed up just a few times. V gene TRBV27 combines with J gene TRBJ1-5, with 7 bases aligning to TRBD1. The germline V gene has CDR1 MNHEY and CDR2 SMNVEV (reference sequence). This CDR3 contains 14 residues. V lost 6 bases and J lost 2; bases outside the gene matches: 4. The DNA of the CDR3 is TGTGCCAGCAGGGACAGGTGGCGCAATCAGCCCCAGCATTTT. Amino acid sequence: CASRDRWRNQPQHF.

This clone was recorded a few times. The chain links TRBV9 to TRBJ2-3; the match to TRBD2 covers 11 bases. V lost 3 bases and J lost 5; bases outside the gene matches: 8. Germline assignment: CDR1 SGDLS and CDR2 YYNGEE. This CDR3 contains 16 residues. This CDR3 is CASSAALAGAKDTQYF. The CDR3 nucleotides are TGTGCCAGCAGCGCCGCACTAGCGGGAGCTAAAGATACGCAGTATTTT.

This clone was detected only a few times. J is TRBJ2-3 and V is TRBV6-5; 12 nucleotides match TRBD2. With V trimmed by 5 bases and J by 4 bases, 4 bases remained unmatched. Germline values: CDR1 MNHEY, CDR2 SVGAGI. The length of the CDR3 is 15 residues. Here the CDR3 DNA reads TGTGCCAGCAGTCCCGGACTAGCGGGGTCAGATACGCAGTATTTT. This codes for CASSPGLAGSDTQYF.

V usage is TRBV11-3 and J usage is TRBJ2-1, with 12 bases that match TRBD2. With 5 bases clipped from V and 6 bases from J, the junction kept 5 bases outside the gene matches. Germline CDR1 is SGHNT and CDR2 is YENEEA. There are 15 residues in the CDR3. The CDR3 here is CASSRLAGVFNEQFF. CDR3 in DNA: TGTGCCAGCAGCCGACTAGCGGGAGTTTTCAATGAGCAGTTCTTC.

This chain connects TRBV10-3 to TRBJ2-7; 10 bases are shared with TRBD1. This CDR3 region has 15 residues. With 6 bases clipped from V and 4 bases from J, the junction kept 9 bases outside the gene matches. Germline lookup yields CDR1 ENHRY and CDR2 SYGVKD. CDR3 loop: CAISGKTGGVYEQYF. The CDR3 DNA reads TGTGCCATCAGCGGAAAGACAGGGGGCGTTTACGAGCAGTACTTC.

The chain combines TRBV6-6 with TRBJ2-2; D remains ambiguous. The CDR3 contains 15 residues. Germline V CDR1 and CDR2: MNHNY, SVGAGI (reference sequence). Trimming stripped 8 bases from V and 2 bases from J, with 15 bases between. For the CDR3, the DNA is TGTGCCAGCGGCCTGAGGAGAACTAACACCGGGGAGCTGTTTTTT. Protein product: CASGLRRTNTGELFF.